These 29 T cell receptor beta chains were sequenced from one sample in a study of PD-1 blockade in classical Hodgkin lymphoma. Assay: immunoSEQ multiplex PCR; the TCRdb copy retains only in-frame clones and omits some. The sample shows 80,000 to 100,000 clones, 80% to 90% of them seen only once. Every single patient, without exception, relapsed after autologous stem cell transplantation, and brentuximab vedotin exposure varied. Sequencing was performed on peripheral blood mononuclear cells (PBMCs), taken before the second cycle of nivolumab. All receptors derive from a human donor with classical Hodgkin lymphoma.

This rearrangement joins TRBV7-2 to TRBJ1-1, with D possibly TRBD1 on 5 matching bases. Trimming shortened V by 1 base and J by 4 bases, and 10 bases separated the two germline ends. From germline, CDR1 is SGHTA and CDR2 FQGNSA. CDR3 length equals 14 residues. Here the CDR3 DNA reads TGTGCCAGCAGCTTAGTTTGGGGGAGCACTGAAGCTTTCTTT. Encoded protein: CASSLVWGSTEAFF. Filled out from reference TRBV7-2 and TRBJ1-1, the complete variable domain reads GAGVSQSPSNKVTEKGKDVELRCDPISGHTALYWYRQSLGQGLEFLIYFQGNSAPDKSGLPSDRFSAERTGGSVSTLTIQRTQQEDSAVYLCASSLVWGSTEAFFGQGTRLTVV.

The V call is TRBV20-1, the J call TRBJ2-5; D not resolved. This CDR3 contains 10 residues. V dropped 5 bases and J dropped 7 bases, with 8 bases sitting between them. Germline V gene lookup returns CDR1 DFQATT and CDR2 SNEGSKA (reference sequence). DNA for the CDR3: TGCAGTGCTTGGAATTTGACCCAGTACTTC. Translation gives CSAWNLTQYF.

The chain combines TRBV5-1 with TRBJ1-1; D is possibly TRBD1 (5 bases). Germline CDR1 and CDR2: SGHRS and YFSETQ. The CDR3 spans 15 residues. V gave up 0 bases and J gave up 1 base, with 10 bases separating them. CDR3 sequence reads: CASSLANQGNTEAFF. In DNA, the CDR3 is TGCGCCAGCAGCTTGGCCAACCAGGGGAACACTGAAGCTTTCTTT.

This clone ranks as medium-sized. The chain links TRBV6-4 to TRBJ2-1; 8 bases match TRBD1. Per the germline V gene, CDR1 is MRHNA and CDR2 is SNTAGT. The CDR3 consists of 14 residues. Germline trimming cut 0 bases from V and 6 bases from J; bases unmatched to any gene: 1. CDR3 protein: CASSDSTGANEQFF. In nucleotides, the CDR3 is TGTGCCAGCAGTGACTCGACAGGGGCCAATGAGCAGTTCTTC.

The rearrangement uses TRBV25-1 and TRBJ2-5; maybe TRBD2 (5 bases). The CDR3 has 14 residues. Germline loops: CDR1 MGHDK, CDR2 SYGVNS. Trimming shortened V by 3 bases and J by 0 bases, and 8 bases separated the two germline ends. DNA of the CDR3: TGTGCCAGCAGTGACCAGCGGTACCAAGAGACCCAGTACTTC. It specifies CASSDQRYQETQYF. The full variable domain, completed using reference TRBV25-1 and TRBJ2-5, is EADIYQTPRYLVIGTGKKITLECSQTMGHDKMYWYQQDPGMELHLIHYSYGVNSTEKGDLSSESTVSRIRTEHFPLTLESARPSHTSQYLCASSDQRYQETQYFGPGTRLLVL.

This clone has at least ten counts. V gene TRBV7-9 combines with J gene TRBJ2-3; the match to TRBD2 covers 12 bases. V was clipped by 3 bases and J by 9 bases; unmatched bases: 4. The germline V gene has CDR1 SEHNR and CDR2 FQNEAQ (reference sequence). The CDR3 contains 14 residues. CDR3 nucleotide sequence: TGTGCCAGCAGCTTGACTAGCGGGAGAATCACGCAGTATTTT. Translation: CASSLTSGRITQYF. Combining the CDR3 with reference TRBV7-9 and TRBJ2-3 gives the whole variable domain DTGVSQNPRHKITKRGQNVTFRCDPISEHNRLYWYRQTLGQGPEFLTYFQNEAQLEKSRLLSDRFSAERPKGSFSTLEIQRTEQGDSAMYLCASSLTSGRITQYFGPGTRLTVL.

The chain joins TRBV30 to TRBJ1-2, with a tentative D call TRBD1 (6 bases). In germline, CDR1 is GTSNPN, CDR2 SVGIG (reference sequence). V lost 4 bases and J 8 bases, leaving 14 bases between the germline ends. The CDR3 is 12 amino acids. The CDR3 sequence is CAWNYQGKGYTF. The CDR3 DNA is TGTGCCTGGAACTACCAGGGGAAGGGCTACACCTTC.

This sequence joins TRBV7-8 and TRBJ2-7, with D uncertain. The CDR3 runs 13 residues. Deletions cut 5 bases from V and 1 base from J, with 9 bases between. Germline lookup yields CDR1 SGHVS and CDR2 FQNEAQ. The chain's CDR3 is CASSKGSSYEQYF. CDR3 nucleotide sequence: TGTGCCAGCAGCAAAGGGTCATCCTACGAGCAGTACTTC.

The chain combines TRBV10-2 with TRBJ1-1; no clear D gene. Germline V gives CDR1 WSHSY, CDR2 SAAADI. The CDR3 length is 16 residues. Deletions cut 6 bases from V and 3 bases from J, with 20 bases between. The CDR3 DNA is TGCGCCAGCAGCCTTGGGGAATCCGGAGCCTACACTGAAGCTTTCTTT. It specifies CASSLGESGAYTEAFF.

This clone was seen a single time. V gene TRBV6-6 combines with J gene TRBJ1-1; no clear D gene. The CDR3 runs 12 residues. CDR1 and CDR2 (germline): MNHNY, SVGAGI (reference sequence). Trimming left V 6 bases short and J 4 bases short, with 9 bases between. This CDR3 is CASSQPGTEAFF. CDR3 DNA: TGTGCCAGCAGCCAACCCGGCACTGAAGCTTTCTTT.

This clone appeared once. The CDR3 DNA is TGTGCCTGGAGGAGACTAGCGGGAGTAAGAGAGACCCAGTACTTC. This codes for CAWRRLAGVRETQYF. The J gene is TRBJ2-5, the V gene TRBV30; TRBD2 agrees at 12 bases. Germline CDR1 GTSNPN, CDR2 SVGIG (reference sequence). V lost 3 bases and J lost 4; bases outside the gene matches: 6. There are 15 residues in the CDR3.

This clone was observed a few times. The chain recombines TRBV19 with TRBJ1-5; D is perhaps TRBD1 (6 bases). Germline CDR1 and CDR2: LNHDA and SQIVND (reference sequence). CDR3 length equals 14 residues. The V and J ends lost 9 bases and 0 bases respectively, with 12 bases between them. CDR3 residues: CASRGDTSNQPQHF. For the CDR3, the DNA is TGTGCCAGCCGGGGGGACACTAGCAATCAGCCCCAGCATTTT.

CDR3 in amino acids: CASSFRSSYNEQFF. Here the CDR3 DNA reads TGTGCCAGCAGCTTCCGGAGCTCCTACAATGAGCAGTTCTTC. The chain couples TRBV7-2 to TRBJ2-1, with D hard to call. The CDR3 extends over 14 amino acids. Between the trimmed V and J ends, which lost 3 bases and 0 bases, there was a span of 6 bases. From germline, CDR1 is SGHTA and CDR2 FQGNSA. The entire variable domain, with the rest obtained from reference TRBV7-2 and TRBJ2-1, is as follows: GAGVSQSPSNKVTEKGKDVELRCDPISGHTALYWYRQSLGQGLEFLIYFQGNSAPDKSGLPSDRFSAERTGGSVSTLTIQRTQQEDSAVYLCASSFRSSYNEQFFGPGTRLTVL.

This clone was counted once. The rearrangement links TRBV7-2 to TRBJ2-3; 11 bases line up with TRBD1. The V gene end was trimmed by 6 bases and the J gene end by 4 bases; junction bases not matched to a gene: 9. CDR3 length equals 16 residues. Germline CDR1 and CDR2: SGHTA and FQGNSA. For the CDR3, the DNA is TGTGCCAGCAGTATCCATGGGGGACAGGGGGCAGATACGCAGTATTTT. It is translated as CASSIHGGQGADTQYF. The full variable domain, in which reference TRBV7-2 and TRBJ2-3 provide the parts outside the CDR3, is GAGVSQSPSNKVTEKGKDVELRCDPISGHTALYWYRQSLGQGLEFLIYFQGNSAPDKSGLPSDRFSAERTGGSVSTLTIQRTQQEDSAVYLCASSIHGGQGADTQYFGPGTRLTVL.

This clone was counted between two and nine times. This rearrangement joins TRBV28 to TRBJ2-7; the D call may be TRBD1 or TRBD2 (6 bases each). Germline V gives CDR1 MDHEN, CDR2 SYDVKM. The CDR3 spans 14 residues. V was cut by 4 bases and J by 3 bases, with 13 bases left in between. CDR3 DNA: TGTGCCAGCAGTTGGAGGGACATAAACTACGAGCAGTACTTC. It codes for CASSWRDINYEQYF.

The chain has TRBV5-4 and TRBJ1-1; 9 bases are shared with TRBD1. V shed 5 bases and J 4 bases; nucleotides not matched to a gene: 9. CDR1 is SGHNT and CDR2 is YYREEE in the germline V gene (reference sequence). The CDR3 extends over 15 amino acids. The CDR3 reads CASSRETGGVTEAFF. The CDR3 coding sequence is TGTGCCAGCAGTCGCGAAACAGGGGGCGTCACTGAAGCTTTCTTT.

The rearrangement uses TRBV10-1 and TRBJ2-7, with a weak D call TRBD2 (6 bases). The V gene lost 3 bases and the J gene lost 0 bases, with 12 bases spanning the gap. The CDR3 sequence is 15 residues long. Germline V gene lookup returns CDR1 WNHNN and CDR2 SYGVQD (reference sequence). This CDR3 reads CASSESGLISYEQYF. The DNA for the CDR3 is TGCGCCAGCAGTGAAAGCGGGCTGATCTCCTACGAGCAGTACTTC.

CDR3 sequence (DNA): TGTGCCATCAGGGGGACGGAGGTGGCCTACGAGCAGTACTTC. It translates to CAIRGTEVAYEQYF. The V and J genes are TRBV10-3 and TRBJ2-7; perhaps D is TRBD1 or TRBD2 (5 bases each). CDR1 ENHRY and CDR2 SYGVKD come from the germline V gene. Trimming took off 6 bases at V and 2 bases at J, with 14 bases between the two ends. This CDR3 comprises 14 residues.

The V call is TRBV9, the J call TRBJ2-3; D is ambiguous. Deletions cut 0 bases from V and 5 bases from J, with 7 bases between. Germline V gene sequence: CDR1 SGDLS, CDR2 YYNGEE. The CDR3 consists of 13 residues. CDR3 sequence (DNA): TGTGCCAGCAGCGTAGCTACGGTAGATACGCAGTATTTT. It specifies CASSVATVDTQYF.

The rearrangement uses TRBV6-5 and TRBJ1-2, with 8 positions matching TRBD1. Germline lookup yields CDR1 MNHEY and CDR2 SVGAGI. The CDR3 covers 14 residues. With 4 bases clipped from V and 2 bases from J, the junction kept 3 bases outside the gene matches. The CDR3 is CASSFRTGNYGYTF. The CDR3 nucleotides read TGTGCCAGCAGTTTCCGGACAGGGAACTATGGCTACACCTTC.

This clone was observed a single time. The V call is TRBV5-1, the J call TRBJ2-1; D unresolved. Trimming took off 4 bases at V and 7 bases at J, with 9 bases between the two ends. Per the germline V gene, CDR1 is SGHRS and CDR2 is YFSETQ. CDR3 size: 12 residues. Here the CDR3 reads CASSHGPNEQFF. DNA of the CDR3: TGCGCCAGCAGCCACGGACCAAATGAGCAGTTCTTC.

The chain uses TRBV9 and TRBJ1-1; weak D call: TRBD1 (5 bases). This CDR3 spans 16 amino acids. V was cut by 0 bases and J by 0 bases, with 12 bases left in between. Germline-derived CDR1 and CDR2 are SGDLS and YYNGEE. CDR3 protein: CASSVDPGLMNTEAFF. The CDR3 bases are TGTGCCAGCAGCGTAGACCCGGGACTGATGAACACTGAAGCTTTCTTT.

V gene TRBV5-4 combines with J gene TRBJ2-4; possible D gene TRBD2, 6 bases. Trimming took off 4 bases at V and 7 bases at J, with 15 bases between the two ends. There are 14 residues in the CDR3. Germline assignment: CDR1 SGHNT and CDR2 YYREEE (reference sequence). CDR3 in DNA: TGTGCCAGCAGCCCCAGCGGGCCGAGGAACATTCAGTACTTC. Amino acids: CASSPSGPRNIQYF.

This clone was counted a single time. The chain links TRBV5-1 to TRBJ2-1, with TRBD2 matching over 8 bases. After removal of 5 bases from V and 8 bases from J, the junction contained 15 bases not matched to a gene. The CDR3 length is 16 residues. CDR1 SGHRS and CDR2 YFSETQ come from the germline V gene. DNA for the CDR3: TGCGCCAGCAGTTTTAGCGGGACTCTGGGGACCGATGAGCAGTTCTTC. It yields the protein CASSFSGTLGTDEQFF. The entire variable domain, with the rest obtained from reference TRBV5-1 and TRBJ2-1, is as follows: KAGVTQTPRYLIKTRGQQVTLSCSPISGHRSVSWYQQTPGQGLQFLFEYFSETQRNKGNFPGRFSGRQFSNSRSEMNVSTLELGDSALYLCASSFSGTLGTDEQFFGPGTRLTVL.

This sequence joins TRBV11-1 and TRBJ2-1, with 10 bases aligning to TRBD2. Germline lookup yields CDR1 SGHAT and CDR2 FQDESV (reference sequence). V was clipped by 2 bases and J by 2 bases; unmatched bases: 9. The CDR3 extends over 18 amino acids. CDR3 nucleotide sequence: TGTGCCAGCAGCTTAAAGGCGCTAGCGGGAGCACCCTACAATGAGCAGTTCTTC. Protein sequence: CASSLKALAGAPYNEQFF.

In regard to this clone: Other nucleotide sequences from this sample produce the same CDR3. The CDR3 loop is CASSPRGSTYEQYF. The CDR3 DNA reads TGTGCCAGCTCACCCCGCGGTTCTACCTACGAGCAGTACTTC. The chain employs TRBV18 and TRBJ2-7, with D uncertain. CDR1 is KGHSH, CDR2 LQKENI, per germline. V dropped 3 bases and J dropped 2 bases, with 11 bases sitting between them. The CDR3 sequence is 14 residues long.

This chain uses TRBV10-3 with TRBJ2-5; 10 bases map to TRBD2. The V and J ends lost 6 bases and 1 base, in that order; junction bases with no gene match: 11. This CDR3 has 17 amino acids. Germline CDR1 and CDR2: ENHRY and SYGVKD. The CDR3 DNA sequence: TGTGCCATCAGACGTGGAGCGGGAGGGGGAGTCCAAGAGACCCAGTACTTC. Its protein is CAIRRGAGGGVQETQYF.

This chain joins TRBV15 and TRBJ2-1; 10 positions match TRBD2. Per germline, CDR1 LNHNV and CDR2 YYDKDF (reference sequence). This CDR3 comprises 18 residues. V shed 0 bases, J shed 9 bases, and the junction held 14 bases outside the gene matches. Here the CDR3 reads CATSREPAGLAGAIEQFF. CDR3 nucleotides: TGTGCCACCAGCAGAGAGCCCGCGGGGCTAGCGGGAGCTATTGAGCAGTTCTTC.

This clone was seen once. Here the CDR3 reads CASSQQSNTEAFF. In DNA form, the CDR3 reads TGTGCCAGCTCACAGCAGTCGAACACTGAAGCTTTCTTT. The chain joins TRBV18 to TRBJ1-1; D gene unclear. The CDR3 loop spans 13 amino acids. Germline assignment: CDR1 KGHSH and CDR2 LQKENI. Trimming took 4 bases from V and 1 from J, leaving 7 bases between them.